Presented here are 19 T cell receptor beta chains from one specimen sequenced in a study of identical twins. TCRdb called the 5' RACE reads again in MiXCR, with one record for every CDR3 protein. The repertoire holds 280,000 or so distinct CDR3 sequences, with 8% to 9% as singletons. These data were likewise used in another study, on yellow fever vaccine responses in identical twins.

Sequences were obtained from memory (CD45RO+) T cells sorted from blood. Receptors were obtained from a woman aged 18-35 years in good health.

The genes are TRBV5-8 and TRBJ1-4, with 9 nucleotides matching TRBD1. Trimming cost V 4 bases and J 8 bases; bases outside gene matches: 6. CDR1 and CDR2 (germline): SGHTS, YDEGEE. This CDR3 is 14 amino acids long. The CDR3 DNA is TGTGCCAGCAGCGACCACAGGGGGCGGGAAAAACTGTTTTTT. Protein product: CASSDHRGREKLFF. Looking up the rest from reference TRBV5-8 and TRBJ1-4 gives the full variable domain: EAGVTQSPTHLIKTRGQQATLRCSPISGHTSVYWYQQALGLGLQFLLWYDEGEERNRGNFPPRFSGRQFPNYSSELNVNALELEDSALYLCASSDHRGREKLFFGSGTQLSVL.

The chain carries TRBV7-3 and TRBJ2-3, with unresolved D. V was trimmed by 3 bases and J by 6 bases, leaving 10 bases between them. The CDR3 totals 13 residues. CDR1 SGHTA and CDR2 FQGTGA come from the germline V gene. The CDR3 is CASSLGYQDTQYF. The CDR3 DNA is TGTGCCAGCAGCTTGGGATATCAGGATACGCAGTATTTT. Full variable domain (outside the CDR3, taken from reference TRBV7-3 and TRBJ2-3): GAGVSQTPSNKVTEKGKYVELRCDPISGHTALYWYRQSLGQGPEFLIYFQGTGAADDSGLPNDRFFAVRPEGSVSTLKIQRTERGDSAVYLCASSLGYQDTQYFGPGTRLTVL.

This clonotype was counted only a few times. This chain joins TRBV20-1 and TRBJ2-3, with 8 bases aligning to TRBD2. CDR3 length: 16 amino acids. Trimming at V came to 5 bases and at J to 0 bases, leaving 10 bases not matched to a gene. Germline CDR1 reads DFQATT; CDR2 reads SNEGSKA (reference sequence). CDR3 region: CSASAVAGGSTDTQYF. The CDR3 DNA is TGCAGTGCTTCTGCAGTGGCGGGGGGAAGCACAGATACGCAGTATTTT.

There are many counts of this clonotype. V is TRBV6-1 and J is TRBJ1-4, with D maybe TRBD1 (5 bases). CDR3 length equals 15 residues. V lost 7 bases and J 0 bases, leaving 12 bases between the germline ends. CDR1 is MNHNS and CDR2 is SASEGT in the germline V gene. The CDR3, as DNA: TGTGCCAGCACCGGGGGGGAGTCAACTAATGAAAAACTGTTTTTT. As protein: CASTGGESTNEKLFF.

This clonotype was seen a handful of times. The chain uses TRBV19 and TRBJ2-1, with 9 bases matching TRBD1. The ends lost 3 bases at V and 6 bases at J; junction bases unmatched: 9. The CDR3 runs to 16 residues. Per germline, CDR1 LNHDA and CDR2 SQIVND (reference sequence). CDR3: CASSIAGQGTLNEQFF. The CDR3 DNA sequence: TGTGCCAGTAGTATCGCCGGACAGGGGACCCTCAATGAGCAGTTCTTC.

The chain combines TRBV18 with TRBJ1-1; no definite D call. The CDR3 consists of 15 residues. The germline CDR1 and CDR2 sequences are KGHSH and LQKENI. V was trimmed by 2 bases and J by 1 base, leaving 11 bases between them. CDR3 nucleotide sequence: TGTGCCAGCTCACCAGGAAACCTGGAGAACACTGAAGCTTTCTTT. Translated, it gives CASSPGNLENTEAFF.

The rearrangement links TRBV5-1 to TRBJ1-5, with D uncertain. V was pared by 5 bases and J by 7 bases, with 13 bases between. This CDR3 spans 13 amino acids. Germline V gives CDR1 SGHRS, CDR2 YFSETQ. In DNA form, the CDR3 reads TGCGCCAGCAGACCCACGCCCGGGCAGCCCCAGCATTTT. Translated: CASRPTPGQPQHF. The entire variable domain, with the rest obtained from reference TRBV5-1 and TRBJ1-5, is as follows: KAGVTQTPRYLIKTRGQQVTLSCSPISGHRSVSWYQQTPGQGLQFLFEYFSETQRNKGNFPGRFSGRQFSNSRSEMNVSTLELGDSALYLCASRPTPGQPQHFGDGTRLSIL.

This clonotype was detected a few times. The CDR3 DNA sequence: TGCGCCAGCAGTGAGAATGGGGACACTACCTTCTATGGCTACACCTTC. This encodes CASSENGDTTFYGYTF. The rearrangement uses TRBV10-1 and TRBJ1-2; D is perhaps TRBD1 (6 bases). There are 16 residues in the CDR3. Trimming left V 2 bases short and J 4 bases short, with 17 bases between. Germline CDR1 WNHNN, CDR2 SYGVQD (reference sequence).

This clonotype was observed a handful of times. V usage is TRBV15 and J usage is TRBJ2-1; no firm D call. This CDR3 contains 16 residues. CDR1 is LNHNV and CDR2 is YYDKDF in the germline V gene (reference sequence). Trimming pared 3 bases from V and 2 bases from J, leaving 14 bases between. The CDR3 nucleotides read TGTGCCACCAGCAGGAGACTTACGATCCCCTACAATGAGCAGTTCTTC. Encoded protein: CATSRRLTIPYNEQFF. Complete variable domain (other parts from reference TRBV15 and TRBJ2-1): DAMVIQNPRYQVTQFGKPVTLSCSQTLNHNVMYWYQQKSSQAPKLLFHYYDKDFNNEADTPDNFQSRRPNTSFCFLDIRSPGLGDTAMYLCATSRRLTIPYNEQFFGPGTRLTVL.

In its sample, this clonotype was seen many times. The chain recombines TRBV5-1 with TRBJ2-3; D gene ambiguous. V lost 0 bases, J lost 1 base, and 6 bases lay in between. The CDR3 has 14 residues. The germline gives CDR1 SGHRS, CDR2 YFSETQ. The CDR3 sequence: CASSLEAGTDTQYF. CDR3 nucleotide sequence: TGCGCCAGCAGCTTGGAGGCTGGCACAGATACGCAGTATTTT.

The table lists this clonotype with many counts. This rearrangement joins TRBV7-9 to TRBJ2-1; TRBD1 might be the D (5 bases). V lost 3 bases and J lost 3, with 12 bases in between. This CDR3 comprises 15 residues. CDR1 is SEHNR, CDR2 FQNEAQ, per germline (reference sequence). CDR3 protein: CASSLGGHNYNEQFF. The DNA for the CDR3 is TGTGCCAGCAGCTTGGGTGGACATAACTACAATGAGCAGTTCTTC. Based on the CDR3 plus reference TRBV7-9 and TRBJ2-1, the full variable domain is DTGVSQNPRHKITKRGQNVTFRCDPISEHNRLYWYRQTLGQGPEFLTYFQNEAQLEKSRLLSDRFSAERPKGSFSTLEIQRTEQGDSAMYLCASSLGGHNYNEQFFGPGTRLTVL.

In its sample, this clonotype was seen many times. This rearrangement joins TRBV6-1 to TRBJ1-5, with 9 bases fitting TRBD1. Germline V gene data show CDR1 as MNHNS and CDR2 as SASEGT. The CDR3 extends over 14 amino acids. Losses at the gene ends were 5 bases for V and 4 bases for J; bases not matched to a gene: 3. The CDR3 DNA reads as TGTGCCAGCAGTACAGGGGGCGAAAATCAGCCCCAGCATTTT. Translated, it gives CASSTGGENQPQHF.

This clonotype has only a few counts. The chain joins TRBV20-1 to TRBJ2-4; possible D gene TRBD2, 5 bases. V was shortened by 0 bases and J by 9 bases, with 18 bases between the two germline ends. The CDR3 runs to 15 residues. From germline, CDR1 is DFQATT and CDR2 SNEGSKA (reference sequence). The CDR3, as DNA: TGCAGTGCTAGAGATCAGAGAGGTCGGGGTGGCATTCAGTACTTC. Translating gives CSARDQRGRGGIQYF.

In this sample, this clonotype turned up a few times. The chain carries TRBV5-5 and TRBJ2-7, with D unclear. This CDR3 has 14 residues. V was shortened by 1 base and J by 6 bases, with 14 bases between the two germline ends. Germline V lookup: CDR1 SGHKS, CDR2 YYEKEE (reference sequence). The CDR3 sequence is CASSLRPESSEQYV. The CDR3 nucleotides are TGTGCCAGCAGCTTGAGGCCAGAAAGTAGCGAGCAGTACGTC.

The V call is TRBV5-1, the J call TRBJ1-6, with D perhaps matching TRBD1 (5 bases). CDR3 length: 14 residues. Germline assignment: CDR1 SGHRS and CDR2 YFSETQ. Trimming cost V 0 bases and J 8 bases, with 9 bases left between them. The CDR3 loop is CASSLGDRDSPLHF. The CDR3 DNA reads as TGCGCCAGCAGCTTGGGAGACAGAGATTCACCCCTCCACTTT.

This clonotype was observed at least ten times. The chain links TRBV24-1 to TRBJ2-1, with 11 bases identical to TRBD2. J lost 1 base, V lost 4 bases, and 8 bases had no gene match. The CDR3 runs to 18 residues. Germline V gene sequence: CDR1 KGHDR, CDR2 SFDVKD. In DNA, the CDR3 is TGTGCCACCAGTGACCCGGGGACTAGCGGACAATCCTACAATGAGCAGTTCTTC. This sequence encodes CATSDPGTSGQSYNEQFF.

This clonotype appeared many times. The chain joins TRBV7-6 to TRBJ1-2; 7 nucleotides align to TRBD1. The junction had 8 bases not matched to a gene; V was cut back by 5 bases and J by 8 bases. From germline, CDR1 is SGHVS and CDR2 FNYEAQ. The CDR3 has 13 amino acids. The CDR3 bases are TGTGCCAGCAGCCCTGACAGGGCCCGGGGCTACACCTTC. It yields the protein CASSPDRARGYTF.

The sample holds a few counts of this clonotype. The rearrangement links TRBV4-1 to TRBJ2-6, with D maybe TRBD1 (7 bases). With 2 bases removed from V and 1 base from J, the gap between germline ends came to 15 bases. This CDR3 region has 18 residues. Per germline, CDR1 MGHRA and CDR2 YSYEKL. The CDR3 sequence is CASSQTAGQTSGANVLTF. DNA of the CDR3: TGCGCCAGCAGCCAAACCGCGGGACAGACTTCTGGGGCCAACGTCCTGACTTTC.

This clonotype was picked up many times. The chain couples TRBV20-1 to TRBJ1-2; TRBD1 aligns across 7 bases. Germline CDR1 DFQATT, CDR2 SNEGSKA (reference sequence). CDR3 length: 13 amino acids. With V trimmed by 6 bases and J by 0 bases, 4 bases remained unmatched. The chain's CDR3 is CSAGTVSNYGYTF. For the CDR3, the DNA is TGCAGTGCCGGGACAGTTTCTAACTATGGCTACACCTTC.